The 22 T cell receptor beta chains presented below share a single source sample, sequenced in a study of T cell changes during pregnancy in multiple sclerosis. Clones were read by immunoSEQ multiplex PCR, and TCRdb kept only the in-frame ones, dropping some. The profile shows 35,000 to 40,000 clones, over 75% of them singletons. The source was CD4+ T cells from peripheral blood mononuclear cells, collected before pregnancy. The receptors were sampled from a female donor with multiple sclerosis, enrolled in a pregnancy study.

The chain is built from TRBV6-1 and TRBJ2-3; 8 bases are shared with TRBD1. Losses at the gene ends were 9 bases for V and 1 base for J; bases not matched to a gene: 3. CDR1 is MNHNS, CDR2 SASEGT, per germline. The length of the CDR3 is 13 residues. CDR3 protein: CASPGQGTDTQYF. DNA of the CDR3: TGTGCCAGTCCGGGACAGGGCACAGATACGCAGTATTTT.

The CDR3, as DNA: TGTGCCAGCAGCTTACCGACAAGGTCCGTGAACACTGAAGCTTTCTTT. This gives the protein CASSLPTRSVNTEAFF. The chain is built from TRBV7-9 and TRBJ1-1, with no clear D. V lost 2 bases and J 0 bases, leaving 13 bases between the germline ends. Germline assignment: CDR1 SEHNR and CDR2 FQNEAQ (reference sequence). CDR3 length: 16 amino acids.

DNA for the CDR3: TGTGCCAGCAGCCCGATGGGGGGGGATAGCAATCAGCCCCAGCATTTT. Amino acid sequence: CASSPMGGDSNQPQHF. This rearrangement joins TRBV7-9 to TRBJ1-5, with D perhaps TRBD1 (5 bases). Germline CDR1 SEHNR, CDR2 FQNEAQ (reference sequence). The CDR3 consists of 16 residues. V lost 5 bases to trimming and J lost 0 bases, with 14 bases between them.

CDR3 amino acids: CASQPSSGSYNEQFF. The DNA for the CDR3 is TGTGCCAGCCAACCCTCTAGCGGGAGCTACAATGAGCAGTTCTTC. The rearrangement links TRBV5-4 to TRBJ2-1; 10 positions agree with TRBD2. J was trimmed by 3 bases and V by 7 bases; bases with no gene match: 7. This CDR3 is 15 amino acids long. Germline CDR1 reads SGHNT; CDR2 reads YYREEE (reference sequence).

V gene TRBV5-1 combines with J gene TRBJ2-2, with 8 positions matching TRBD1. The length of the CDR3 is 16 residues. Per the germline V gene, CDR1 is SGHRS and CDR2 is YFSETQ. V dropped 0 bases and J dropped 1; count of bases not matched to a gene: 2. This CDR3 reads CASSLGQGKNTGELFF. The CDR3 coding sequence is TGCGCCAGCAGCTTGGGACAGGGGAAGAACACCGGGGAGCTGTTTTTT.

V gene TRBV10-3 combines with J gene TRBJ2-7, with TRBD1 as a possible D gene (6 bases). Trimming cost V 6 bases and J 7 bases, with 19 bases left between them. In germline, CDR1 is ENHRY, CDR2 SYGVKD. This CDR3 has 14 residues. CDR3 nucleotides: TGTGCCATCAGCCGGGACATCCTAAAGAGGGAGCAGTACTTC. Protein: CAISRDILKREQYF.

The DNA of the CDR3 is TGTGCCAGCAGTCCCGACAACGCTGGAAACACCATATATTTT. It yields the protein CASSPDNAGNTIYF. The chain joins TRBV7-9 to TRBJ1-3; unclear D gene. The CDR3 is 14 residues long. Trimming stripped 6 bases from V and 2 bases from J, with 11 bases between. Germline V gene sequence: CDR1 SEHNR, CDR2 FQNEAQ (reference sequence).

The V call is TRBV19, the J call TRBJ2-5; 7 bases match TRBD2. The CDR3 sequence is 14 residues long. V dropped 6 bases and J dropped 4; count of bases not matched to a gene: 8. Germline V gene sequence: CDR1 LNHDA, CDR2 SQIVND (reference sequence). This CDR3 reads CASSGAGVGETQYF. The CDR3 DNA is TGTGCCAGTAGCGGCGCGGGAGTGGGAGAGACCCAGTACTTC. The full variable domain, in which reference TRBV19 and TRBJ2-5 provide the parts outside the CDR3, is DGGITQSPKYLFRKEGQNVTLSCEQNLNHDAMYWYRQDPGQGLRLIYYSQIVNDFQKGDIAEGYSVSREKKESFPLTVTSAQKNPTAFYLCASSGAGVGETQYFGPGTRLLVL.

In DNA, the CDR3 is TGTGCCAGCAGTTCCCAGATCTTCTATGGCTACACCTTC. This sequence encodes CASSSQIFYGYTF. The gene calls are TRBV6-6 and TRBJ1-2; D unresolved. The V gene's germline CDR1 is MNHNY and CDR2 SVGAGI (reference sequence). V shed 4 bases and J shed 4 bases, with 10 bases lying between them. The CDR3 extends over 13 amino acids.

The rearrangement uses TRBV7-3 and TRBJ1-5; 8 bases agree with TRBD1. The V gene end was trimmed by 5 bases and the J gene end by 10 bases; junction bases not matched to a gene: 7. In germline, CDR1 is SGHTA, CDR2 FQGTGA. CDR3 length equals 13 residues. The CDR3 reads CASSETGGTPQHF. CDR3 nucleotide sequence: TGTGCCAGCAGCGAAACAGGGGGTACACCCCAGCATTTT. The full variable domain, rest sourced from reference TRBV7-3 and TRBJ1-5, is GAGVSQTPSNKVTEKGKYVELRCDPISGHTALYWYRQSLGQGPEFLIYFQGTGAADDSGLPNDRFFAVRPEGSVSTLKIQRTERGDSAVYLCASSETGGTPQHFGDGTRLSIL.

The chain uses TRBV4-1 and TRBJ1-1; 7 bases match TRBD1. The CDR3 sequence is 15 residues long. Trimming cost V 1 base and J 1 base; bases outside gene matches: 3. Germline CDR1 and CDR2: MGHRA and YSYEKL. CDR3 in DNA: TGCGCCAGCAGCCAAGTTGACAGGGAGAACACTGAAGCTTTCTTT. Residues: CASSQVDRENTEAFF.

V is TRBV6-5 and J is TRBJ1-2; a weak D match, TRBD1 (6 bases). CDR1 is MNHEY and CDR2 is SVGAGI in the germline V gene. The CDR3 consists of 12 residues. The germline V and J ends were trimmed by 5 bases and 9 bases, with 13 bases remaining between them. The CDR3 DNA follows: TGTGCCAGCAGTACAGGGTCAGATCGCTACACCTTC. It translates to CASSTGSDRYTF.

A single count supports this clone. The chain has TRBV18 and TRBJ2-5; perhaps TRBD1 as D (5 bases). The V end was cut by 6 bases, the J end by 3 bases, with 14 bases between. The CDR3 length is 14 residues. Germline CDR1 and CDR2: KGHSH and LQKENI. CDR3 loop: CASSPRQGEETQYF. DNA for the CDR3: TGTGCCAGCTCGCCGAGGCAGGGTGAAGAGACCCAGTACTTC.

V and J are TRBV7-2 and TRBJ2-7; D is unclear. Germline loops: CDR1 SGHTA, CDR2 FQGNSA. The CDR3 is 13 residues long. V gave up 4 bases and J gave up 4 bases, with 11 bases separating them. DNA of the CDR3: TGTGCCAGCAGCTCCCGTCCTAGGTACGAGCAGTACTTC. Amino acids: CASSSRPRYEQYF.

The chain employs TRBV4-1 and TRBJ2-6; 8 bases are a match to TRBD1. CDR3 length: 22 amino acids. After removal of 2 bases from V and 0 bases from J, the junction contained 18 bases not matched to a gene. Germline CDR1 MGHRA, CDR2 YSYEKL. The CDR3 is CASSQRLGTAQGAPSGANVLTF. The DNA for the CDR3 is TGCGCCAGCAGCCAACGTCTGGGGACTGCGCAGGGGGCGCCCTCTGGGGCCAACGTCCTGACTTTC.

The V gene is TRBV19, the J gene TRBJ1-2, with no clear D. Germline lookup yields CDR1 LNHDA and CDR2 SQIVND (reference sequence). The CDR3 loop spans 13 amino acids. Trimming pared 3 bases from V and 6 bases from J, leaving 11 bases between. The CDR3 DNA reads as TGTGCCAGTAGTATCTTATTAGTGGATGGCTACACCTTC. This gives the protein CASSILLVDGYTF.

This chain links TRBV7-2 with TRBJ2-7; 7 positions agree with TRBD2. The CDR3 covers 14 residues. Germline assignment: CDR1 SGHTA and CDR2 FQGNSA. J was trimmed by 6 bases and V by 3 bases; bases with no gene match: 8. This chain's CDR3 is CASSFNSGGSEQYF. For the CDR3, the DNA is TGTGCCAGCAGCTTTAATAGCGGCGGGAGCGAGCAGTACTTC.

This clone showed up just once. CDR3 region: CSARQGAPSEKLFF. CDR3 DNA sequence: TGCAGCGCCCGACAGGGGGCGCCGAGTGAAAAACTGTTTTTT. This chain connects TRBV29-1 to TRBJ1-4, with 10 bases lining up with TRBD1. CDR3 length: 14 residues. CDR1 and CDR2 from the germline V gene are SQVTM and ANQGSEA. J lost 7 bases, V lost 7 bases, and 9 bases had no gene match. The whole variable domain, remainder taken from reference TRBV29-1 and TRBJ1-4, is SAVISQKPSRDICQRGTSLTIQCQVDSQVTMMFWYRQQPGQSLTLIATANQGSEATYESGFVIDKFPISRPNLTFSTLTVSNMSPEDSSIYLCSARQGAPSEKLFFGSGTQLSVL.

The genes are TRBV29-1 and TRBJ1-4; D remains unclear. Trimming took off 4 bases at V and 7 bases at J, with 13 bases between the two ends. This CDR3 region has 13 residues. The germline V gene has CDR1 SQVTM and CDR2 ANQGSEA. The CDR3 here is CSVGADGIEKLFF. DNA of the CDR3: TGCAGCGTTGGAGCGGACGGTATTGAAAAACTGTTTTTT.

This chain links TRBV11-2 with TRBJ2-3; perhaps TRBD2 as D (5 bases). V lost 0 bases to trimming and J lost 4 bases, with 11 bases between them. This CDR3 is built from 15 residues. Germline lookup yields CDR1 SGHAT and CDR2 FQNNGV. The CDR3 spells CASSLEVSVADTQYF. CDR3 bases: TGTGCCAGCAGCTTAGAGGTTAGCGTCGCAGATACGCAGTATTTT.

This clone showed up just once. The chain has TRBV18 and TRBJ2-7, with D possibly TRBD2 on 6 matching bases. The germline V gene encodes CDR1 KGHSH and CDR2 LQKENI. Trimming removed 4 bases at V and 2 bases at J, with 12 bases between. The CDR3 covers 14 residues. The CDR3: CASSQSGGTYEQYF. CDR3 DNA: TGTGCCAGCTCACAATCCGGGGGAACCTACGAGCAGTACTTC.

The rearrangement links TRBV5-6 to TRBJ2-7; TRBD2 might be the D (5 bases). The V gene lost 1 base and the J gene lost 6 bases, with 8 bases spanning the gap. Germline lookup yields CDR1 SGHDT and CDR2 YYEEEE. The CDR3 extends over 12 amino acids. In DNA, the CDR3 is TGTGCCAGCAGCTTGAATCGGGGCGAGCAGTACTTC. It specifies CASSLNRGEQYF.